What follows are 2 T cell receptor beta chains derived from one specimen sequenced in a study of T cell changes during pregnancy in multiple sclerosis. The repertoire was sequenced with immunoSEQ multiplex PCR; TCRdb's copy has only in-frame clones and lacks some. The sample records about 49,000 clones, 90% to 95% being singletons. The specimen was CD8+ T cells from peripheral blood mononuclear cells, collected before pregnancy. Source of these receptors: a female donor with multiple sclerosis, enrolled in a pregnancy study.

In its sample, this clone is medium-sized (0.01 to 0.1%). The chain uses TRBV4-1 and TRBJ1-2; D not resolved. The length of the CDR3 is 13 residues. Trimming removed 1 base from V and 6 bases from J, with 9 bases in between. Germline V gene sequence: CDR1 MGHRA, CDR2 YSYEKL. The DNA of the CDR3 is TGCGCCAGCAGCCAAGGGAACGGGGATGGCTACACCTTC. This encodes CASSQGNGDGYTF.

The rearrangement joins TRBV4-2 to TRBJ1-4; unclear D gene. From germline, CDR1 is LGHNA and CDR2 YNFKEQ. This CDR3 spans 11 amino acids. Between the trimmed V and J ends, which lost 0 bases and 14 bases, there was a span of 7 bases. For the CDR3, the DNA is TGTGCCAGCAGCCAAGACGTTTTTCTGTTTTTT. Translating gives CASSQDVFLFF.